Listed below are T cell receptor beta chains from one sample, sequenced in a study of T cells in Graves' hyperthyroidism and ophthalmopathy. TCRdb used MiXCR to reprocess the multiplex PCR reads, holding one entry per CDR3 protein. The data show 250,000 to 400,000 distinct CDR3 sequences, with approximately 15% seen just once and approximately 35% held by the top ten. The sequenced sample was blood. The receptors were gathered from a woman in her 40s with Graves' ophthalmopathy. CDR3s leave out the opening cysteine and the closing phenylalanine or tryptophan.

TRBV28,ASSFPPGTSGRNEQF
TRBV5-5,ASSLGAPSSYNEQF
TRBV30,AWIRRINTEAF
TRBV15,ATSPSLRGNIQY
TRBV19,ASSIEAASYGYT
TRBV7-9,ASSSYPPGIGVNEQF
TRBV29-1,SFCPLGETQY
TRBV7-9,ASSRDRNYYGYT
TRBV13,ASSLGDRRYSPLH
TRBV5-6,ASSLLGDNSPLH
TRBV27,ASSDHPTYEQY
TRBV5-4,ATEDRGAVEQY